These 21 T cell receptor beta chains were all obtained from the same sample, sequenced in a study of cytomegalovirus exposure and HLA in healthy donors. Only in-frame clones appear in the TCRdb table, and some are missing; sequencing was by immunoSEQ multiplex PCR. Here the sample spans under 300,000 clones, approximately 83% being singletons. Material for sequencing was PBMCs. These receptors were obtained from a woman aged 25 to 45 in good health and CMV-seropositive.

The CDR3 DNA follows: TGCGCCAGCAGGCCGACAGGGGCAGAGACCCAGTACTTC. It encodes CASRPTGAETQYF. The chain employs TRBV5-1 and TRBJ2-5, with 8 nucleotides matching TRBD1. The CDR3 covers 13 residues. Per the germline V gene, CDR1 is SGHRS and CDR2 is YFSETQ. The J segment lost 4 bases and the V segment lost 5 bases, leaving 4 bases of the junction unmatched.

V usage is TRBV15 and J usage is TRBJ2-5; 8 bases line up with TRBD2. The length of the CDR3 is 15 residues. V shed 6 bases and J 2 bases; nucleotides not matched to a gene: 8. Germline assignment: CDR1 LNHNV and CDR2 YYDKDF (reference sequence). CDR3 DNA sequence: TGTGCCACCAGATTAAATAGCGGGGAACAAGAGACCCAGTACTTC. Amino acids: CATRLNSGEQETQYF.

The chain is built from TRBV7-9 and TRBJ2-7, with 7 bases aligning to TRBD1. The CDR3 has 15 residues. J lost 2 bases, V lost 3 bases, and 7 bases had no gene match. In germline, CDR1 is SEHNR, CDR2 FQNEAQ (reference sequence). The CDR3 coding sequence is TGTGCCAGCAGCTTGGTGGGACAGTGGCCCTACGAGCAGTACTTC. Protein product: CASSLVGQWPYEQYF.

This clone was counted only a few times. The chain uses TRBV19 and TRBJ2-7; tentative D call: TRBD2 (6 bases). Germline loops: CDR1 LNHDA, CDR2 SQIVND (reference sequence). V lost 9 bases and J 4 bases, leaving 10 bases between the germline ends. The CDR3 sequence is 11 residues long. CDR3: CASGDLYEQYF. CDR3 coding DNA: TGTGCCAGCGGGGACTTATACGAGCAGTACTTC.

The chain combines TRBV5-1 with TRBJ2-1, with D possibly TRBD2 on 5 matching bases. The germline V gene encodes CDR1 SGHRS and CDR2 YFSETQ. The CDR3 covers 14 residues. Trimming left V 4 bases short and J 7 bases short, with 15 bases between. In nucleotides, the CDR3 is TGCGCCAGCAGCCGGGTGGAGGCCGGGAATGAGCAGTTCTTC. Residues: CASSRVEAGNEQFF.

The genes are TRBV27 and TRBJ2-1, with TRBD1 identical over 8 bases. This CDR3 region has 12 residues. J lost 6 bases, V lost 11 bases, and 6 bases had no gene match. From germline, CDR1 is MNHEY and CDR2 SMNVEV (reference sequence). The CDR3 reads CACGQGSNEQFF. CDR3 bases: TGTGCCTGCGGACAGGGAAGCAATGAGCAGTTCTTC.

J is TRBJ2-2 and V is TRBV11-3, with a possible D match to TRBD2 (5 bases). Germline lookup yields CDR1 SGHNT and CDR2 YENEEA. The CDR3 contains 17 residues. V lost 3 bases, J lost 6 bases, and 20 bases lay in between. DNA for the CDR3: TGTGCCAGCAGCTTTTTACCTCCGGGGTTTGCGGCCGGGGAGCTGTTTTTT. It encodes CASSFLPPGFAAGELFF.

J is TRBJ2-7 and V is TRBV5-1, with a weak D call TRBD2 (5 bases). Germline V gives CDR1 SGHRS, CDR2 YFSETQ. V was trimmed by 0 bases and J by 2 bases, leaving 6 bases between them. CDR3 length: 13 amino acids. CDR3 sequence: CASSLDSAYEQYF. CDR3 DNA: TGCGCCAGCAGCTTGGATAGCGCCTACGAGCAGTACTTC. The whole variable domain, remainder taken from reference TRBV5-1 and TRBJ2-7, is KAGVTQTPRYLIKTRGQQVTLSCSPISGHRSVSWYQQTPGQGLQFLFEYFSETQRNKGNFPGRFSGRQFSNSRSEMNVSTLELGDSALYLCASSLDSAYEQYFGPGTRLTVT.

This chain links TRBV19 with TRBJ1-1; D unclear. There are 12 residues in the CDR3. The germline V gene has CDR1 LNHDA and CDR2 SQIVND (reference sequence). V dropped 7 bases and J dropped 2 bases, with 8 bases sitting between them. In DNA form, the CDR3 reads TGTGCCAGTACACGAGGTAACACTGAAGCTTTCTTT. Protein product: CASTRGNTEAFF.

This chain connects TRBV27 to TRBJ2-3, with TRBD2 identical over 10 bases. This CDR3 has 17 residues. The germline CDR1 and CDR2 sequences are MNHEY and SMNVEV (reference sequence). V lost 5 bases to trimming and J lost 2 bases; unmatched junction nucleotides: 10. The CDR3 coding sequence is TGTGCCAGCAGTAACTCCCGGACTAGCGGTATCACAGATACGCAGTATTTT. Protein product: CASSNSRTSGITDTQYF.

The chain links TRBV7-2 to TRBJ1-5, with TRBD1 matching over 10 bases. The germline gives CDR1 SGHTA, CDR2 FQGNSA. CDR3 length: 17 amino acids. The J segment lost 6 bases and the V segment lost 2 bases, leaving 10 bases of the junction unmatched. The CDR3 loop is CASSLRSGTGVVQPQHF. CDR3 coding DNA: TGTGCCAGCAGCTTAAGATCTGGGACAGGGGTCGTTCAGCCCCAGCATTTT.

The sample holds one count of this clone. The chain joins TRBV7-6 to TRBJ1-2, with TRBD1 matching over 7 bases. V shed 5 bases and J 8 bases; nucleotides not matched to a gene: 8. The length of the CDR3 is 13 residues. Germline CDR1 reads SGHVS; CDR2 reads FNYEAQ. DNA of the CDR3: TGTGCCAGCAGCGTGACAGGGAAAGACGGCTACACCTTC. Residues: CASSVTGKDGYTF.

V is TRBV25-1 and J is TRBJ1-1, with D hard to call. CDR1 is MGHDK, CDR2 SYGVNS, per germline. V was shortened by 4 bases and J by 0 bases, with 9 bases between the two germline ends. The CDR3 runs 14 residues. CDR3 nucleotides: TGTGCCAGCAGTGTAGCGGGAATGAACACTGAAGCTTTCTTT. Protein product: CASSVAGMNTEAFF.

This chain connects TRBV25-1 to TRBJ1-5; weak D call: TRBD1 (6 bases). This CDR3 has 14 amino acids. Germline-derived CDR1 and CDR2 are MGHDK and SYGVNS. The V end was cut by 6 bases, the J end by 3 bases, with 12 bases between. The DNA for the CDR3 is TGTGCCAGCAGGGAGGCAGGGGACAATCAGCCCCAGCATTTT. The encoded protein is CASREAGDNQPQHF.

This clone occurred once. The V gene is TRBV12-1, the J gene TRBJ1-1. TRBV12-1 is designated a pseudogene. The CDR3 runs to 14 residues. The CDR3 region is CASSFVPVSLEAFF. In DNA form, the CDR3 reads TGTGCCAGCAGCTTTGTGCCGGTATCCCTTGAAGCTTTCTTT.

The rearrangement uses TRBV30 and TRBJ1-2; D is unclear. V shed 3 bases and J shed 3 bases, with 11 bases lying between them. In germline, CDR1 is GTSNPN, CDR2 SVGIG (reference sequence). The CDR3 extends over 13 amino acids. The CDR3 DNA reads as TGTGCCTGGAGCGTCGGGATCTACTATGGCTACACCTTC. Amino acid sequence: CAWSVGIYYGYTF.

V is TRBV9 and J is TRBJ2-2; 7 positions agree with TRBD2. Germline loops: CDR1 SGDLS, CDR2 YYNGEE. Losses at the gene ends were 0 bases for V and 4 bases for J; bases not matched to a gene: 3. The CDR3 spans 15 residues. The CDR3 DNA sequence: TGTGCCAGCAGCGTAGTCTGGGGGGGCACCGGGGAGCTGTTTTTT. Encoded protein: CASSVVWGGTGELFF.

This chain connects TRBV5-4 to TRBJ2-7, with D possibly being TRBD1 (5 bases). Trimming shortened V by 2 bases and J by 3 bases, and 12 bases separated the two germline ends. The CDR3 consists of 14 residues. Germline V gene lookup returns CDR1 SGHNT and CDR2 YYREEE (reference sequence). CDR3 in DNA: TGTGCCAGCAGCTTAATAGGGGCCCACTACGAGCAGTACTTC. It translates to CASSLIGAHYEQYF.

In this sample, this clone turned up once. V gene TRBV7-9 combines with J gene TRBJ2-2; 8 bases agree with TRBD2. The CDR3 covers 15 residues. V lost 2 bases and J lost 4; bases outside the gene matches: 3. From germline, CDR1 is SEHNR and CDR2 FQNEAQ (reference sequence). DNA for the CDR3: TGTGCCAGCAGCTTATGGGCGGGAGGCACCGGGGAGCTGTTTTTT. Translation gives CASSLWAGGTGELFF.

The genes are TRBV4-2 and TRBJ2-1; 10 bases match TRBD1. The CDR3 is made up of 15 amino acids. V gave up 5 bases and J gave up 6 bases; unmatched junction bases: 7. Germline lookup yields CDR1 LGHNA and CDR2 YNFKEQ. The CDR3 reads CASSSTGTGVNEQFF. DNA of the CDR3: TGTGCCAGCAGCAGCACCGGGACAGGGGTCAATGAGCAGTTCTTC.

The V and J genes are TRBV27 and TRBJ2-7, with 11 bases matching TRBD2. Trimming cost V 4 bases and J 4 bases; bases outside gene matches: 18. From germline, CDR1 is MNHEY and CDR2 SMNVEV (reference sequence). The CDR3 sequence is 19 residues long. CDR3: CASSYLPLGPLAGGYEQYF. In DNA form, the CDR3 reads TGTGCCAGCAGTTACCTACCCCTAGGCCCTCTAGCGGGAGGATACGAGCAGTACTTC.